The clone carrying this T cell receptor beta chain was counted many times. Its specificity is unknown. The data stem from a study of response to subunit inactivated influenza vaccine. TCRdb reprocessed the RT-PCR reads via MiXCR and lists one record per CDR3 protein. Of about 570,000 distinct CDR3 sequences listed, about 10% are singletons. The germline gives CDR1 SNHLY, CDR2 FYNNEI. V lost 6 bases, J lost 4 bases, and 15 bases lay in between. CDR3 length: 15 amino acids. Study-wide results and caveats: Only a handful of new T cells, the authors suggested, are recruited with each seasonal influenza vaccination.

The sample was also reused in another study, on T cells expressing NK-cell markers. That study reports: It was by 5'RACE template switching with UMIs that TCR beta cDNA was made. What restricted sorting to alpha-beta TCR T cells in several experiments was an anti-gamma-delta TCR antibody. Of the CD8+ T cell pool in roughly six donors, roughly 1.0-8% was accounted for by dominant NKG2C+ clonotypes.

The chain is built from TRBV2 and TRBJ1-4; D unresolved. The clonotype was recovered from a man aged 50-59 years who received an inactivated influenza vaccine. Sequenced here: PBMCs from blood, sampled on the day of vaccination. The CDR3: CASRLQSGVNEKLFF. CDR3 coding DNA: TGTGCCAGCAGGTTACAGTCCGGGGTTAATGAAAAACTGTTTTTT.